A single sample gave rise to the 10 T cell receptor beta chains below, sequenced in a study of blood T cell dynamics during melanoma immunotherapy. Time point indicated: pre-treatment baseline. This table comes from immunoSEQ multiplex PCR, and its TCRdb copy is limited to in-frame clones, with some not included. This table has about 8,500 clones, more than 65% appearing once. The sequences come from blood, collected from a patient treated with checkpoint blockade. These receptors were collected from a human donor with melanoma.

The chain has TRBV28 and TRBJ1-5, with D tentatively TRBD1 (5 bases). The CDR3 loop spans 15 amino acids. Germline V gives CDR1 MDHEN, CDR2 SYDVKM. Trimming removed 5 bases from V and 0 bases from J, with 11 bases in between. The CDR3 loop is CASSHADNSNQPQHF. In DNA form, the CDR3 reads TGTGCCAGCAGTCACGCGGACAATAGCAATCAGCCCCAGCATTTT.

The rearrangement uses TRBV6-5 and TRBJ1-5, with a weak D call TRBD1 (6 bases). Per germline, CDR1 MNHEY and CDR2 SVGAGI. This CDR3 comprises 13 residues. V was clipped by 6 bases and J by 4 bases, with 10 bases between them. The CDR3 here is CASSGQQNQPQHF. The CDR3 bases are TGTGCCAGCAGCGGACAGCAAAATCAGCCCCAGCATTTT.

The V and J genes are TRBV21-1 and TRBJ1-1; the D call of TRBD1 is as the table states it, not checked on the DNA. TRBV21-1 is a documented pseudogene. This CDR3 has 16 residues. The chain's CDR3 is CASSKGTGEFSTEAFF. The CDR3 DNA follows: TGTGCCAGCAGCAAGGGGACAGGGGAATTCAGTACTGAAGCTTTCTTT.

The chain employs TRBV7-9 and TRBJ1-5; D is perhaps TRBD1 (5 bases). The germline V gene has CDR1 SEHNR and CDR2 FQNEAQ (reference sequence). Trimming removed 5 bases at V and 6 bases at J, with 14 bases between. There are 14 residues in the CDR3. The CDR3 DNA is TGTGCCAGCAGCCTAGGACAAATAAGTCAGCCCCAGCATTTT. It translates to CASSLGQISQPQHF.

This clone was recorded once. The chain is built from TRBV7-9 and TRBJ2-7; perhaps TRBD1 as D (6 bases). The CDR3 length is 15 residues. Trimming pared 3 bases from V and 0 bases from J, leaving 12 bases between. CDR1 is SEHNR, CDR2 FQNEAQ, per germline (reference sequence). The CDR3 loop reads CASSFRTGYSYEQYF. Here the CDR3 DNA reads TGTGCCAGCAGCTTTAGAACAGGGTACTCCTACGAGCAGTACTTC.

The rearrangement joins TRBV29-1 to TRBJ2-1, with TRBD2 matching 10 bases. Germline CDR1 SQVTM, CDR2 ANQGSEA. The ends lost 1 base at V and 4 bases at J; junction bases unmatched: 4. There are 15 residues in the CDR3. This CDR3 reads CSVEGAGGHYNEQFF. CDR3 in DNA: TGCAGCGTTGAAGGAGCGGGAGGGCATTACAATGAGCAGTTCTTC.

V usage is TRBV5-1 and J usage is TRBJ2-4; D is ambiguous. V lost 0 bases and J 7 bases, leaving 11 bases between the germline ends. Germline CDR1 SGHRS, CDR2 YFSETQ. CDR3 length: 14 amino acids. The CDR3 DNA follows: TGCGCCAGCAGCTTGGGGCAGTCAGTCAACATTCAGTACTTC. It specifies CASSLGQSVNIQYF. Full variable domain (missing parts from reference TRBV5-1 and TRBJ2-4): KAGVTQTPRYLIKTRGQQVTLSCSPISGHRSVSWYQQTPGQGLQFLFEYFSETQRNKGNFPGRFSGRQFSNSRSEMNVSTLELGDSALYLCASSLGQSVNIQYFGAGTRLSVL.

The gene calls are TRBV12-5 and TRBJ2-2, with 8 bases identical to TRBD2. CDR3 length: 15 residues. Germline CDR1 and CDR2: LGHNT and FRNRAP. The J segment lost 7 bases and the V segment lost 6 bases, leaving 10 bases of the junction unmatched. The CDR3 region has the DNA TGTGCTAGTGGCCCCGGCGGGGGGTCGGGCGGGGAGCTGTTTTTT. Translating gives CASGPGGGSGGELFF.

The chain couples TRBV7-6 to TRBJ1-5, with 10 bases lining up with TRBD1. The V and J ends lost 1 base and 2 bases, in that order; junction bases with no gene match: 5. CDR1 SGHVS and CDR2 FNYEAQ come from the germline V gene. The CDR3 loop spans 17 amino acids. DNA for the CDR3: TGTGCCAGCAGCTTAGGGGACAGGGGCCCGGGCAATCAGCCCCAGCATTTT. Translated, it gives CASSLGDRGPGNQPQHF.

The CDR3 DNA reads TGTGCCAGTAGTATGAGAGGGGGGAACACTGAAGCTTTCTTT. Translated: CASSMRGGNTEAFF. The chain carries TRBV19 and TRBJ1-1; D may be TRBD1 (6 bases). V lost 3 bases and J lost 1, with 9 bases in between. CDR3 length: 14 amino acids. Germline loops: CDR1 LNHDA, CDR2 SQIVND (reference sequence).